The entry below gives a single T cell receptor beta chain sequence along with its context. Its antigen is undetermined. This entry belongs to a study of Tregs in tolerant kidney transplant recipients. Regarding the study as a whole: Antigen-driven expansion was suggested because donor-specific Tregs expanded more than all Tregs in tolerant patients. Tregs expanded with activated donor B cells seemed most donor-specific.

V gave up 3 bases and J gave up 9 bases, with 15 bases separating them. Germline-derived CDR1 and CDR2 are SGHTA and FQGNSA. This CDR3 spans 14 amino acids. Assay used: immunoSEQ multiplex PCR; TCRdb lists only in-frame clones, some missing. The sample lists approximately 81,000 clones; 91% were seen once. Related graft donors supplied nonmyeloablative bone marrow transplants, and mixed chimerism was transient. V usage is TRBV7-2 and J usage is TRBJ2-1; D is unclear. This receptor was taken from a human patient who received a combined kidney and bone marrow transplant. Some T cells may be the graft donor's. The sequences come from CD4+ T cells from blood (PBMCs), collected 24 months after the transplant. The CDR3 DNA is TGTGCCAGCAGCTTGTTTTCTAGTAGTACTGAGCAGTTCTTC. This sequence encodes CASSLFSSSTEQFF.